This entry concerns a single T cell receptor beta chain. Authors' analysis steps: Estimates of nucleated cell counts were drawn from the amplification of reference gene primers. The protocol was immunoSEQ multiplex PCR, while the TCRdb copy is restricted to in-frame clones and leaves out a portion. V, J and clone size are those of that table, while D and trimming were read from the DNA. Among roughly 100,000 clones listed, around 91% were seen once. Deletions cut 6 bases from V and 5 bases from J, with 22 bases between. The CDR3 loop spans 16 amino acids. Germline V gene sequence: CDR1 MNHEY, CDR2 SMNVEV (reference sequence). This entry comes from a study of blood T cell repertoires in COVID-19. Study background: Donors in the United States, Italy and Spain gave samples during acute or convalescent COVID-19.

Material for sequencing was peripheral blood. The source is a woman of 80 years or more with acute or convalescent COVID-19. The V and J genes are TRBV27 and TRBJ2-5; tentatively, D is TRBD2 (5 bases). The CDR3 sequence: CASSLQRFGIRETQYF. The DNA of the CDR3 is TGTGCCAGCAGCCTACAGCGGTTCGGGATTCGTGAGACCCAGTACTTC.